There are a few counts of the clone carrying this T cell receptor beta chain. Its antigen is undetermined. The data were obtained in a study of T cell repertoires in cytomegalovirus infection. Overall study context: Public TCR beta signatures marked donors with CMV infection and the matching HLA.

Overall study results and limits: HLA-C-restricted CMV clonotypes gave the most frequent clonotype in two of eight donors. CMV carriers having the relevant HLA were flagged by cumulative public TCR beta family frequency.

The V end was cut by 11 bases, the J end by 7 bases, with 21 bases between. Germline V gene data show CDR1 as MDHEN and CDR2 as SYDVKM. There are 14 residues in the CDR3. TCRdb re-called the reads through MiXCR, storing one row per CDR3 protein. The table has 250,000 to 300,000 distinct CDR3 sequences, 20% to 30% seen once; the top ten hold 14%. This receptor was identified in a human donor in good health (CMV status not recorded). Some clones in this sample may be carry-over from other donors' samples. Sequencing was carried out using PBMCs. The gene calls are TRBV28 and TRBJ1-5; a possible D gene is TRBD1 (6 bases). For the CDR3, the DNA is TGTGCCTCCGAGACACAGGGACTGGGCCAGCCCCAGCATTTT. Translated, it gives CASETQGLGQPQHF.